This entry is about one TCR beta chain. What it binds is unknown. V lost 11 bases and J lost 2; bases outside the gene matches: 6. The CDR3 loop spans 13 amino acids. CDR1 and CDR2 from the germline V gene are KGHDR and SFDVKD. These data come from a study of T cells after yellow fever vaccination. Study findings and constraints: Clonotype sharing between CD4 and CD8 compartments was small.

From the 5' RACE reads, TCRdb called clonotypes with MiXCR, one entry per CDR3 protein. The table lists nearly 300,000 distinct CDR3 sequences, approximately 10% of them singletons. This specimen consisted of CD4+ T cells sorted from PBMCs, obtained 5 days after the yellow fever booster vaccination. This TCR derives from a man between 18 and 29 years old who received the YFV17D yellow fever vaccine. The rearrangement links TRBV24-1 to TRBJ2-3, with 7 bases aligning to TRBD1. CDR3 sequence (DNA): TGTGCCATACAGGGGCGCGTCACAGATACGCAGTATTTT. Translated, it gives CAIQGRVTDTQYF.